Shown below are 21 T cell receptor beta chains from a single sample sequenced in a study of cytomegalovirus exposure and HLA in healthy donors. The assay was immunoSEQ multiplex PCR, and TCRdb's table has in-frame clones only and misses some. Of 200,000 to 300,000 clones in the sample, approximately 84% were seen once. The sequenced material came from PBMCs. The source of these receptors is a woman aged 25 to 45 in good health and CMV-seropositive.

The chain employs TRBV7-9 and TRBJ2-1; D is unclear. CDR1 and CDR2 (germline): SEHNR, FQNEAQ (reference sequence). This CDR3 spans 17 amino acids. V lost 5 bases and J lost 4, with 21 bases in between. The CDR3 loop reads CASSPPYRAQLYNEQFF. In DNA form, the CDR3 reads TGTGCCAGCAGCCCCCCGTATCGAGCGCAGCTGTACAATGAGCAGTTCTTC.

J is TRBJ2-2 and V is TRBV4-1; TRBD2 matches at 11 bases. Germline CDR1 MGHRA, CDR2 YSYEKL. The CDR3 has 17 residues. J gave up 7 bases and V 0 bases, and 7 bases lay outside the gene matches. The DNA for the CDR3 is TGCGCCAGCAGCCAAGAATTTGAACTAGCGGGAGTCGGGGAGCTGTTTTTT. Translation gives CASSQEFELAGVGELFF.

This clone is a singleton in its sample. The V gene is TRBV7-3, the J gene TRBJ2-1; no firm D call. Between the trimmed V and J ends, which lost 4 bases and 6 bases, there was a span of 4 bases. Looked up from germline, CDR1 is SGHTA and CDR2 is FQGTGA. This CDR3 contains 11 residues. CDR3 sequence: CASSYGNEQFF. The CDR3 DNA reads TGTGCCAGCAGCTACGGCAATGAGCAGTTCTTC.

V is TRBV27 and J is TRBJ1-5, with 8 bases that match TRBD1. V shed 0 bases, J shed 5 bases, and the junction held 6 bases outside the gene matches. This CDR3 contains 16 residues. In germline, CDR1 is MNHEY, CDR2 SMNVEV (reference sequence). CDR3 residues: CASSLSYRGFDQPQHF. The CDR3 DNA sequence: TGTGCCAGCAGTTTATCGTACAGGGGGTTTGATCAGCCCCAGCATTTT.

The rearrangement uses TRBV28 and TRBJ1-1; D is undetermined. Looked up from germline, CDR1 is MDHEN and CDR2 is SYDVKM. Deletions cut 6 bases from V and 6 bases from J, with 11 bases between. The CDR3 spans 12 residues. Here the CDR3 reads CASSLLLSEAFF. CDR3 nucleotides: TGTGCCAGCAGCCTTCTCCTGTCTGAAGCTTTCTTT.

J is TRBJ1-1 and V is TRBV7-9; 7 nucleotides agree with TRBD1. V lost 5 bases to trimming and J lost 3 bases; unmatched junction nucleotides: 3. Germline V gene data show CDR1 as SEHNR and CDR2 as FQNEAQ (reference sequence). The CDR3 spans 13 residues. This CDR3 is CASSATGDTEAFF. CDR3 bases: TGTGCCAGCAGCGCTACAGGGGACACTGAAGCTTTCTTT.

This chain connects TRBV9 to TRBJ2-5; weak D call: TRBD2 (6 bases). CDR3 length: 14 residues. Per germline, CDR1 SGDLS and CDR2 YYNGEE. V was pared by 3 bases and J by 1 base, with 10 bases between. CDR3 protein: CASSAGLSQETQYF. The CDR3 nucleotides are TGTGCCAGCAGCGCCGGACTATCCCAAGAGACCCAGTACTTC.

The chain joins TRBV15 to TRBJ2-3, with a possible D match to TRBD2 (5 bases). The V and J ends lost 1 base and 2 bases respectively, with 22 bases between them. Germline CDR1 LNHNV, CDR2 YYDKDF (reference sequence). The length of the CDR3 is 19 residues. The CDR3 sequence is CATSRGPIGGPPLTDTQYF. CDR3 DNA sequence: TGTGCCACCAGCAGAGGGCCCATCGGAGGACCCCCTCTCACAGATACGCAGTATTTT.

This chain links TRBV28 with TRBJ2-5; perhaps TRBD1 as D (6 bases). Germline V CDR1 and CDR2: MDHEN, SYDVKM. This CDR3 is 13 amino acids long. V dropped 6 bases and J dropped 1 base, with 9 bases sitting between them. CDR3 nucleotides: TGTGCCAGCAGAGACAGGACCCAAGAGACCCAGTACTTC. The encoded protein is CASRDRTQETQYF.

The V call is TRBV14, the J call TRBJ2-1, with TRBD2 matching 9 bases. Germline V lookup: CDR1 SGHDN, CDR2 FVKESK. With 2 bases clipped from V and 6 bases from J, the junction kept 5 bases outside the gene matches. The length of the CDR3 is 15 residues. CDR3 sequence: CASSQIAGALNEQFF. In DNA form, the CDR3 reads TGTGCCAGCAGCCAAATAGCGGGAGCTCTCAATGAGCAGTTCTTC.

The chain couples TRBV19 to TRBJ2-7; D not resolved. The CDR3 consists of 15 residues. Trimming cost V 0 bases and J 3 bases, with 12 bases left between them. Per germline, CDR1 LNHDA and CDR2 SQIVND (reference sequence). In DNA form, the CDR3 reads TGTGCCAGTAGTATAGATTCCGAGGTAGACTACGAGCAGTACTTC. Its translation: CASSIDSEVDYEQYF. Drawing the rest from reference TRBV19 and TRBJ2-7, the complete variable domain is DGGITQSPKYLFRKEGQNVTLSCEQNLNHDAMYWYRQDPGQGLRLIYYSQIVNDFQKGDIAEGYSVSREKKESFPLTVTSAQKNPTAFYLCASSIDSEVDYEQYFGPGTRLTVT.

For the CDR3, the DNA is TGCAGTGCTAGGACTAGGCGCGAGCAGTACTTC. As protein: CSARTRREQYF. The chain recombines TRBV20-1 with TRBJ2-7, with D possibly being TRBD2 (6 bases). The V gene lost 3 bases and the J gene lost 6 bases, with 9 bases spanning the gap. The CDR3 is 11 amino acids. The V gene's germline CDR1 is DFQATT and CDR2 SNEGSKA (reference sequence).

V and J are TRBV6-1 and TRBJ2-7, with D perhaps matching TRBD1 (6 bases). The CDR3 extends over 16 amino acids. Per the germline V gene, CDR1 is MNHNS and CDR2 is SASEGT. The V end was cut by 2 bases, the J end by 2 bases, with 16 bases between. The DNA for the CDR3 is TGTGCCAGCAGTGAATTACAGGGCTGGGCCGCCTACGAGCAGTACTTC. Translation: CASSELQGWAAYEQYF.

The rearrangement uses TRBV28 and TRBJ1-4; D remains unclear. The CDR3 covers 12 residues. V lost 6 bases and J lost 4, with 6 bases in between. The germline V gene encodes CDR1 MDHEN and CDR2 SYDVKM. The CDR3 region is CASSPVNEKLFF. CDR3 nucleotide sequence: TGTGCCAGCAGCCCGGTTAATGAAAAACTGTTTTTT.

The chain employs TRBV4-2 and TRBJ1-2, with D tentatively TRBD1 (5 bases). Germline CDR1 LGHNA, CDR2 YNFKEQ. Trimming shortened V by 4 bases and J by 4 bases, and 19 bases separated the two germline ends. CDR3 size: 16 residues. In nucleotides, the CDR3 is TGTGCCAGCAGCCGCCTTTTGAGTGGGGCGGCCTATGGCTACACCTTC. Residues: CASSRLLSGAAYGYTF.

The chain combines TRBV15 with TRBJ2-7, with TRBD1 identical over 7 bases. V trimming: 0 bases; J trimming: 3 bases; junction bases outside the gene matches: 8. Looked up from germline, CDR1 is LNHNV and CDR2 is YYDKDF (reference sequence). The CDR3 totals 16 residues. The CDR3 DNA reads TGTGCCACCAGCAGAGACACAAGGACAGGTGGCTACGAGCAGTACTTC. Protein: CATSRDTRTGGYEQYF.

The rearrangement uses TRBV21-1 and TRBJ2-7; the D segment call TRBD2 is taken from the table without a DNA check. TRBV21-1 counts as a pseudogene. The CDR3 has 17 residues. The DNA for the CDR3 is TGTGCCAGCAGCAAGAAAAGGGCTAGCGGGAGCCCCCTCGAGCAGTACTTC. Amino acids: CASSKKRASGSPLEQYF.

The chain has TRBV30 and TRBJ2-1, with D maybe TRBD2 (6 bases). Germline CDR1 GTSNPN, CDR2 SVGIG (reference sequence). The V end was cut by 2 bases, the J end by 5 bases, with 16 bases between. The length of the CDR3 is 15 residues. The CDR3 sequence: CAWSWAGTSNNEQFF. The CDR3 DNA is TGTGCCTGGAGTTGGGCCGGGACTTCGAACAATGAGCAGTTCTTC. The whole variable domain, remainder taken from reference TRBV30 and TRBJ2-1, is SQTIHQWPATLVQPVGSPLSLECTVEGTSNPNLYWYRQAAGRGLQLLFYSVGIGQISSEVPQNLSASRPQDRQFILSSKKLLLSDSGFYLCAWSWAGTSNNEQFFGPGTRLTVL.

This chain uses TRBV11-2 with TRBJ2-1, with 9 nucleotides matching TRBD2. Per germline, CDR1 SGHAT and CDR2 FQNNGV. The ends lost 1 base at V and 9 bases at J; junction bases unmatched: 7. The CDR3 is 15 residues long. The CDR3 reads CASSLVRASGAEQFF. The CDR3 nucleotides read TGTGCCAGCAGCTTAGTCAGGGCTAGCGGGGCTGAGCAGTTCTTC.

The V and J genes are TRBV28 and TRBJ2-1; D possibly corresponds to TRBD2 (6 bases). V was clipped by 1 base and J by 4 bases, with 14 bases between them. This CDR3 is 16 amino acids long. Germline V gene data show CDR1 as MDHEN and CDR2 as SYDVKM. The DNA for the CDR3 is TGTGCCAGCAGTTTATTGGGTAGCGGTGGTTACAATGAGCAGTTCTTC. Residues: CASSLLGSGGYNEQFF.

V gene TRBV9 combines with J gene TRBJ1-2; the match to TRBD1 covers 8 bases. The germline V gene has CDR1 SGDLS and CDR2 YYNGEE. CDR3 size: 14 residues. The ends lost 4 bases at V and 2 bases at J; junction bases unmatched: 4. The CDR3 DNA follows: TGTGCCAGCAGCACCGGACAGGGAAACTATGGCTACACCTTC. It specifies CASSTGQGNYGYTF.